These T cell receptor beta chains were read from a single sample in a study of monozygotic twins with cystic fibrosis. The repertoire was sequenced with immunoSEQ multiplex PCR; TCRdb's copy has only in-frame clones and lacks some. The table shows some 26,000 clones, with around 93% occurring only once. The sequencing sample was made of blood. The receptors here all came from a girl under 10 years old with cystic fibrosis. CDR3s include the opening cysteine and the closing phenylalanine or tryptophan. D genes are given only for firm matches. Size tells how often a clone was seen (once, few, many) or the class of an expanded clone, and some rows leave it out.

J gene | V gene | D gene | clone size | CDR3 protein | CDR3 DNA
TRBJ1-2 | TRBV18 | TRBD1 | . | CASSYQGVGYTF | TGTGCCAGCTCATATCAGGGGGTTGGCTACACCTTC
TRBJ1-2 | TRBV15 | . | once | CTTSRVPSTGYGYTF | TGTACCACCAGCAGAGTCCCCTCTACAGGGTACGGCTACACCTTC
TRBJ1-2 | TRBV5-4 | TRBD1 | . | CASSLDGYGQGHSSGYTF | TGTGCCAGCAGCTTGGACGGTTACGGACAGGGGCACTCTAGTGGCTACACCTTC
TRBJ1-5 | TRBV15 | . | . | CATSRDSVGQPQHF | TGTGCCACCAGCAGAGATAGCGTGGGTCAGCCCCAGCATTTT
TRBJ2-3 | TRBV7-9 | . | . | CASSLGVSGTDTQYF | TGTGCCAGCAGCTTAGGGGTTAGCGGCACAGATACGCAGTATTTT
TRBJ1-2 | TRBV19 | . | . | CASSTGQTGPNAF | TGTGCCAGTAGTACCGGTCAGACAGGCCCCAACGCCTTC
TRBJ2-1 | TRBV7-2 | . | . | CASSPTATRTYNEQFF | TGTGCCAGCAGCCCCACCGCAACTAGAACCTACAATGAGCAGTTCTTC
TRBJ2-3 | TRBV4-1 | . | . | CASSQEFYGGTDTQYF | TGCGCCAGCAGCCAAGAATTTTACGGAGGCACAGATACGCAGTATTTT
TRBJ1-4 | TRBV6-5 | . | . | CASSYSRGATNEKLFF | TGTGCCAGCAGTTACTCAAGAGGAGCAACTAATGAAAAACTGTTTTTT
TRBJ2-7 | TRBV28 | TRBD2 | . | CASSPISGGYEQYF | TGTGCCAGCAGTCCAATTAGCGGGGGTTACGAGCAGTACTTC
TRBJ2-2 | TRBV4-1 | . | . | CASSYRSDTGELFF | TGCGCCAGCAGTTACAGGTCGGACACCGGGGAGCTGTTTTTT
TRBJ1-2 | TRBV29-1 | . | . | CSVGYQNGYTF | TGCAGCGTTGGGTATCAGAATGGCTACACCTTC
TRBJ2-7 | TRBV7-2 | . | . | CASRLGGSYEQYF | TGTGCCAGCAGGTTGGGGGGCTCCTACGAGCAGTACTTC
TRBJ2-7 | TRBV7-2 | TRBD2 | . | CASSLTSGGAYEQYF | TGTGCCAGCAGCCTAACTAGCGGGGGGGCCTACGAGCAGTACTTC
TRBJ2-1 | TRBV7-9 | TRBD2 | . | CASSPGLAGGLNEQFF | TGTGCCAGCAGCCCGGGACTAGCGGGGGGCCTAAATGAGCAGTTCTTC
TRBJ1-4 | TRBV7-2 | . | . | CASRPAGGTEKLFF | TGTGCCAGCAGGCCAGCGGGGGGGACTGAAAAACTGTTTTTT
TRBJ1-1 | TRBV2 | . | . | CASSQRQENTEAFF | TGTGCCAGCAGCCAAAGACAGGAAAACACTGAAGCTTTCTTT
TRBJ2-7 | TRBV18 | TRBD1 | . | CASSPQGQGAHEQYF | TGTGCCAGCTCACCACAAGGACAGGGGGCCCACGAGCAGTACTTC
TRBJ1-6 | TRBV5-1 | . | . | CASSLSSDHNSPLHF | TGCGCCAGCAGCTTGTCTTCCGATCATAATTCACCCCTCCACTTT
TRBJ1-4 | TRBV5-1 | . | once | CASSLGLLVARGEKLFF | TGCGCCAGCAGCTTGGGGCTGTTGGTAGCCCGAGGTGAAAAACTGTTTTTT
TRBJ1-6 | TRBV11-2 | . | . | CASSLDLGPGGNSPLHF | TGTGCCAGCAGCTTAGATCTCGGCCCGGGAGGCAATTCACCCCTCCACTTT
TRBJ2-2 | TRBV6-4 | . | . | CASSDGANTGELFF | TGTGCCAGCAGTGACGGGGCCAACACCGGGGAGCTGTTTTTT
TRBJ1-6 | TRBV19 | . | . | CASSLRTGVSGFNSPLHF | TGTGCCAGTAGTCTTCGGACCGGAGTATCGGGGTTCAATTCACCCCTCCACTTT
TRBJ2-7 | TRBV7-9 | TRBD2 | . | CASSLGASGEQYF | TGTGCCAGCAGCTTAGGGGCTAGCGGCGAGCAGTACTTC
TRBJ2-7 | TRBV5-4 | TRBD1 | once | CASSLPDRGYEQYF | TGTGCCAGCAGCTTGCCGGACAGGGGCTACGAGCAGTACTTC
TRBJ2-1 | TRBV5-1 | . | . | CASSLAAGSSYNEQFF | TGCGCCAGCAGCTTGGCTGCGGGGAGCTCCTACAATGAGCAGTTCTTC
TRBJ1-2 | TRBV5-1 | TRBD1 | . | CASSLQGQIIYGYTF | TGCGCCAGCAGCTTGCAGGGACAGATTATCTATGGCTACACCTTC
TRBJ1-2 | TRBV5-1 | . | . | CASSLRGSGYTF | TGCGCCAGCAGCTTGAGGGGATCTGGCTACACCTTC
TRBJ1-1 | TRBV6-5 | TRBD1 | . | CASSYPRGRTEAFF | TGTGCCAGCAGTTATCCCAGGGGGAGGACTGAAGCTTTCTTT
TRBJ1-1 | TRBV2 | . | . | CASSVNRESTEAFF | TGTGCCAGCAGTGTCAACAGGGAGAGTACTGAAGCTTTCTTT
TRBJ1-5 | TRBV6-1 | . | . | CASSEIWGQPQHF | TGTGCCAGCAGTGAAATTTGGGGTCAGCCCCAGCATTTT
TRBJ2-5 | TRBV5-1 | TRBD2 | . | CASSLVAGGVEETQYF | TGCGCCAGCAGCTTGGTAGCGGGGGGCGTCGAAGAGACCCAGTACTTC
TRBJ1-6 | TRBV7-2 | . | . | CASKTGIGSPLHF | TGTGCCAGCAAGACAGGAATCGGTTCACCCCTCCACTTT
TRBJ2-5 | TRBV14 | . | . | CASSQGVLGETQYF | TGTGCCAGCAGCCAAGGGGTTTTAGGGGAGACCCAGTACTTC
TRBJ1-1 | TRBV10-1 | TRBD1 | . | CASSEGLGGNTEAFF | TGCGCCAGCAGTGAGGGGCTAGGGGGCAACACTGAAGCTTTCTTT
TRBJ2-1 | TRBV9 | . | . | CASSFNSMGDNEQFF | TGTGCCAGCAGCTTCAATTCCATGGGAGACAATGAGCAGTTCTTC
TRBJ2-1 | TRBV2 | . | . | CASRSERINEQFF | TGTGCCAGCAGAAGCGAGAGAATCAATGAGCAGTTCTTC
TRBJ2-3 | TRBV7-2 | . | . | CASSLRRADTQYF | TGTGCCAGCAGCTTACGTCGAGCGGATACGCAGTATTTT
TRBJ2-1 | TRBV5-6 | . | . | CASSPDAWSYNEQFF | TGTGCCAGCAGCCCCGACGCGTGGTCCTACAATGAGCAGTTCTTC
TRBJ2-5 | TRBV27 | . | . | CASSSIWGRGAQETQYF | TGTGCCAGCAGTTCAATATGGGGGAGAGGGGCCCAAGAGACCCAGTACTTC
TRBJ2-1 | TRBV11-2 | TRBD2 | . | CASSARWTSGGPPGEQFF | TGTGCCAGCAGCGCCCGATGGACTAGCGGGGGTCCGCCAGGAGAGCAGTTCTTC
TRBJ1-2 | TRBV10-3 | TRBD1 | . | CAISEGQGYYGYTF | TGTGCCATCAGTGAGGGACAGGGCTACTATGGCTACACCTTC
TRBJ2-7 | TRBV2 | TRBD1 | . | CASSEKGARYEQYF | TGTGCCAGCAGTGAGAAGGGGGCCCGATACGAGCAGTACTTC
TRBJ1-3 | TRBV9 | . | . | CASSVGGSSGNTIYF | TGTGCCAGCAGCGTAGGCGGTAGCTCTGGAAACACCATATATTTT
TRBJ2-6 | TRBV19 | TRBD1 | few | CASTPTGAGANVLTF | TGTGCCAGTACTCCCACAGGGGCTGGGGCCAACGTCCTGACTTTC
TRBJ1-2 | TRBV19 | . | . | CASSILLWIDRQANYGYTF | TGTGCCAGTAGTATTCTGTTGTGGATCGACAGACAAGCTAACTATGGCTACACCTTC
TRBJ1-6 | TRBV6-1 | . | . | CASSEGLSPLHF | TGTGCCAGCAGTGAAGGTTTGTCACCCCTCCACTTT
TRBJ1-1 | TRBV5-1 | . | . | CASSSTVEGHTEAFF | TGCGCCAGCAGCTCAACAGTAGAGGGGCACACTGAAGCTTTCTTT
TRBJ1-5 | TRBV19 | . | once | CASRRLQGLLNQPQHF | TGTGCCAGTAGGAGATTACAGGGTTTACTCAATCAGCCCCAGCATTTT
TRBJ1-1 | TRBV4-2 | TRBD1 | . | CASSQGGTGNTEAFF | TGTGCCAGCAGCCAAGGCGGGACAGGAAACACTGAAGCTTTCTTT